This TCR beta chain was obtained from a study of CD8+CD57+ T cells in acquired aplastic anemia. Study-level background: DNA from sorted CD4+ and CD8+ cells averaged around 3.2 ug. As sequenced from healthy donors, CD4+ cells averaged roughly 10 million reads.

The TCR beta profiling, which covered VDJ combination and CDR3 sequence, was carried out using genomic DNA as the template. TCRdb ran MiXCR on the reads and lists one entry per CDR3 protein. The table lists 200,000 to 250,000 distinct CDR3 sequences, 34% of them singletons, with 1.1% in the top ten. CDR1 and CDR2 (germline): LGHDT, YNNKEL (reference sequence). The CDR3 runs 15 residues. V shed 3 bases and J shed 0 bases, with 11 bases lying between them. To note about this clonotype: Its antigen is not identified.

Regarding the study as a whole: Patients shared 25 to 30 CD8+ CDR3 sequences with controls. Statistical testing detected no significant gap in CD8+ Simpson's diversity between patients and controls.

This chain joins TRBV3-1 and TRBJ1-1; D remains unclear. The sample taken for sequencing was sorted CD4+, CD8+, or CD8+CD57+ T cells (not recorded which) from PBMCs. The source is a human donor in good health, serving as a control. The CDR3 nucleotides read TGTGCCAGCAGCCAGCCCAAAGGAGTGAACACTGAAGCTTTCTTT. It encodes CASSQPKGVNTEAFF.